Listed below are T cell receptor beta chains from one sample, sequenced in a study of CD8 T cells in Susac syndrome. TCRdb processed the immunoSEQ multiplex PCR reads anew with MiXCR; each CDR3 protein has one entry. The sample lists more than 95,000 distinct CDR3 sequences, around 94% occurring once. Input material: CD8+ T cells from PBMCs. All receptors derive from a human donor with Susac syndrome. Both conserved end residues are part of each CDR3. Each record gives: V gene, clone size, J gene, D gene, CDR3 DNA, CDR3 protein. A D gene is named only where the DNA matches it firmly. Clone size, where shown, is once, few, many, or a class for clones that have expanded.

V gene: TRBV7-8
clone size: .
J gene: TRBJ2-6
D gene: .
CDR3 DNA: TGTGCCAGCAGCTTAGCGGCTTTTGGGGCCAACGTCCTGACTTTC
CDR3 protein: CASSLAAFGANVLTF

V gene: TRBV2
clone size: .
J gene: TRBJ2-7
D gene: .
CDR3 DNA: TGTGCCAGCAGTGAAATACAGGGGAGGGTCTCCTACGAGCAGTACTTC
CDR3 protein: CASSEIQGRVSYEQYF

V gene: TRBV25-1
clone size: .
J gene: TRBJ1-3
D gene: .
CDR3 DNA: TGTGCCAGCAGTCGTGGAAACACCATATATTTT
CDR3 protein: CASSRGNTIYF

V gene: TRBV4-1
clone size: once
J gene: TRBJ2-5
D gene: .
CDR3 DNA: TGCGCCAGCAGCCAAGATGATAGTAGTATGAAGACCCAGTACTTC
CDR3 protein: CASSQDDSSMKTQYF

V gene: TRBV6-4
clone size: .
J gene: TRBJ2-1
D gene: .
CDR3 DNA: TGTGCCAGCAGTGAGGCGGAGTTTTCGAATGAGCAGTTCTTC
CDR3 protein: CASSEAEFSNEQFF

V gene: TRBV28
clone size: .
J gene: TRBJ2-5
D gene: .
CDR3 DNA: TGTGCCAGCAGTTTTTCAGGGGACAAAGAGACCCAGTACTTC
CDR3 protein: CASSFSGDKETQYF

V gene: TRBV30
clone size: .
J gene: TRBJ2-1
D gene: .
CDR3 DNA: TGTGCCTGCACAGGGCTGCTCCACAATGAGCAGTTCTTC
CDR3 protein: CACTGLLHNEQFF

V gene: TRBV7-2
clone size: .
J gene: TRBJ2-1
D gene: .
CDR3 DNA: TGTGCCAGCAGCTTTACTCCATACAATGAGCAGTTCTTC
CDR3 protein: CASSFTPYNEQFF

V gene: TRBV7-9
clone size: .
J gene: TRBJ1-1
D gene: .
CDR3 DNA: TGTGCCAGCAGCACCTCAGGGATTACTGAAGCTTTCTTT
CDR3 protein: CASSTSGITEAFF

V gene: TRBV2
clone size: .
J gene: TRBJ2-7
D gene: .
CDR3 DNA: TGTGCCAGCACCCGCGGGTACGGATCCTACGAGCAGTACTTC
CDR3 protein: CASTRGYGSYEQYF

V gene: TRBV5-4
clone size: once
J gene: TRBJ2-5
D gene: .
CDR3 DNA: TGTGCCAGCAGCTTGCAGAGTTGGGAGACCCAGTACTTC
CDR3 protein: CASSLQSWETQYF

V gene: TRBV30
clone size: .
J gene: TRBJ2-3
D gene: .
CDR3 DNA: TGTGCCTGGAGTCTAACGGGGCTCGGGGATACGCAGTATTTT
CDR3 protein: CAWSLTGLGDTQYF

V gene: TRBV4-3
clone size: .
J gene: TRBJ2-7
D gene: .
CDR3 DNA: TGCGCCAGCAGCCAAGAAACTCCCGGGACATTACGAGAACAGTACTTC
CDR3 protein: CASSQETPGTLREQYF

V gene: TRBV18
clone size: .
J gene: TRBJ2-7
D gene: .
CDR3 DNA: TGTGCCAGCTCACCCCCGGGTCGGGGAGTAGTCTACGAGCAGTACTTC
CDR3 protein: CASSPPGRGVVYEQYF

V gene: TRBV15
clone size: once
J gene: TRBJ2-1
D gene: .
CDR3 DNA: TGTGCCACCAGAGACAGATACAATGAGCAGTTCTTC
CDR3 protein: CATRDRYNEQFF

V gene: TRBV3-1
clone size: .
J gene: TRBJ1-5
D gene: .
CDR3 DNA: TGTGCCAGCAGTAATTCACGGGGGCAGGGGATGCCCTATAGCAATCAGCCCCAGCATTTT
CDR3 protein: CASSNSRGQGMPYSNQPQHF

V gene: TRBV30
clone size: once
J gene: TRBJ2-5
D gene: .
CDR3 DNA: TGTGCCTGGAGTGTAAGCAGGGAGACCCAGTACTTC
CDR3 protein: CAWSVSRETQYF

V gene: TRBV20-1
clone size: .
J gene: TRBJ2-2
D gene: .
CDR3 DNA: TGCAGTGTCCCGGACTTATACACCGGGGAGCTGTTTTTT
CDR3 protein: CSVPDLYTGELFF

V gene: TRBV2
clone size: .
J gene: TRBJ2-5
D gene: TRBD1
CDR3 DNA: TGTGCCAGCAGTGATGGGACAGAAAAAGAGACCCAGTACTTC
CDR3 protein: CASSDGTEKETQYF

V gene: TRBV18
clone size: .
J gene: TRBJ2-3
D gene: .
CDR3 DNA: TGTGCCAGCTCACCTCGTGGTGGCGATCTTTCCGATACGCAGTATTTT
CDR3 protein: CASSPRGGDLSDTQYF

V gene: TRBV28
clone size: .
J gene: TRBJ2-7
D gene: TRBD2
CDR3 DNA: TGTGCCAGCAGTTCCCAGACAGTACTAGCGGGAGTCCAGGAGCAGTACTTC
CDR3 protein: CASSSQTVLAGVQEQYF

V gene: TRBV7-6
clone size: .
J gene: TRBJ2-2
D gene: TRBD1
CDR3 DNA: TGTGCCAGCAGCCCGCAGGCAGGGGGATTGGCAGTTAAACCGAACACCGGGGAGCTGTTTTTT
CDR3 protein: CASSPQAGGLAVKPNTGELFF

V gene: TRBV12-3/TRBV12-4
clone size: .
J gene: TRBJ2-1
D gene: TRBD2
CDR3 DNA: TGTGCCAGCAGTTTAGGACTAGCGGGGGCTGTTAACAATGAGCAGTTCTTC
CDR3 protein: CASSLGLAGAVNNEQFF

V gene: TRBV11-2
clone size: .
J gene: TRBJ2-5
D gene: .
CDR3 DNA: TGTGCCAGCAGCTTAGAGGTTATTGGGATTCAAGAGACCCAGTACTTC
CDR3 protein: CASSLEVIGIQETQYF

V gene: TRBV3-1
clone size: .
J gene: TRBJ2-7
D gene: .
CDR3 DNA: TGTGCCAGCAGCCAAGCCGGGGGTTTAAGCTCCTACGAGCAGTACTTC
CDR3 protein: CASSQAGGLSSYEQYF

V gene: TRBV12-3/TRBV12-4
clone size: .
J gene: TRBJ2-7
D gene: .
CDR3 DNA: TGTGCCAGCAGTTTAGCCGGGACGGAGTACGAGCAGTACTTC
CDR3 protein: CASSLAGTEYEQYF

V gene: TRBV9
clone size: few
J gene: TRBJ2-3
D gene: .
CDR3 DNA: TGTGCCAGCAGCGTAGAGGGGAGCACAGATACGCAGTATTTT
CDR3 protein: CASSVEGSTDTQYF

V gene: TRBV12-5
clone size: .
J gene: TRBJ2-2
D gene: .
CDR3 DNA: TGTGCTAGTGGTTCCTACAGGGTTACGTCCGGGGAGCTGTTTTTT
CDR3 protein: CASGSYRVTSGELFF

V gene: TRBV20-1
clone size: .
J gene: TRBJ2-1
D gene: TRBD2
CDR3 DNA: TGCAGTGCTAGAGAGCGGGAGTTCAATGAGCAGTTCTTC
CDR3 protein: CSAREREFNEQFF

V gene: TRBV4-2
clone size: .
J gene: TRBJ1-1
D gene: .
CDR3 DNA: TGTGCCAGCAGCCAAGATCTTGGGGCGCCGGGCACTGAAGCTTTCTTT
CDR3 protein: CASSQDLGAPGTEAFF

V gene: TRBV7-9
clone size: .
J gene: TRBJ2-7
D gene: .
CDR3 DNA: TGTGCCAGCAGCTCCGAAGGCGGAAGCTCCTACGAGCAGTACTTC
CDR3 protein: CASSSEGGSSYEQYF

V gene: TRBV7-9
clone size: once
J gene: TRBJ2-1
D gene: .
CDR3 DNA: TGTGCCAGCAGCCCTTCGAATTTAGCGATTGAGCAGTTCTTC
CDR3 protein: CASSPSNLAIEQFF

V gene: TRBV27
clone size: few
J gene: TRBJ1-5
D gene: TRBD1
CDR3 DNA: TGTGCCAGCAGTTACAGGGGTAGCAATCAGCCCCAGCATTTT
CDR3 protein: CASSYRGSNQPQHF

V gene: TRBV30
clone size: .
J gene: TRBJ2-2
D gene: .
CDR3 DNA: TGTGCCTGGAGCAAGCAGGGCGAAGCCTCCGGGGAGCGTTTTTTT
CDR3 protein: CAWSKQGEASGERFF

V gene: TRBV5-1
clone size: once
J gene: TRBJ2-1
D gene: .
CDR3 DNA: TGCGCCAGCAGCTTGGAGCGGTCGAATGAGCAGTTCTTC
CDR3 protein: CASSLERSNEQFF

V gene: TRBV11-2
clone size: .
J gene: TRBJ2-5
D gene: TRBD2
CDR3 DNA: TGTGCCAGCGCCCCCGGGGTAGCGGGGTTCCAAGAGACCCAGTACTTC
CDR3 protein: CASAPGVAGFQETQYF

V gene: TRBV20-1
clone size: .
J gene: TRBJ1-5
D gene: .
CDR3 DNA: TGCAGTGCTAGAGACGGGTATAGCAATCAGCCCCAGCATTTT
CDR3 protein: CSARDGYSNQPQHF

V gene: TRBV7-7
clone size: few
J gene: TRBJ2-1
D gene: .
CDR3 DNA: TGTGCTAGCAGCTTAGGCACCTACAATGAGCAGTTCTTC
CDR3 protein: CASSLGTYNEQFF

V gene: TRBV7-9
clone size: .
J gene: TRBJ1-1
D gene: .
CDR3 DNA: TGTGCCAGCAGCCCAGGACCGTCCCTGAACACTGAAGCTTTCTTT
CDR3 protein: CASSPGPSLNTEAFF

V gene: TRBV9
clone size: .
J gene: TRBJ2-3
D gene: .
CDR3 DNA: TGTGCCAGCAGCGTATTCTCGGGTGGGACAGATACGCAGTATTTT
CDR3 protein: CASSVFSGGTDTQYF

V gene: TRBV6-4
clone size: .
J gene: TRBJ1-2
D gene: .
CDR3 DNA: TGTGCCAGCAGTGACTCAGACAGCCGTGGAGGCTACACCTTC
CDR3 protein: CASSDSDSRGGYTF

V gene: TRBV6-5
clone size: .
J gene: TRBJ2-5
D gene: .
CDR3 DNA: TGTGCCAGCAGTTACTCGAGTTGGGGGCGAGAGACCCAGTACTTC
CDR3 protein: CASSYSSWGRETQYF

V gene: TRBV20-1
clone size: .
J gene: TRBJ2-7
D gene: .
CDR3 DNA: TGCAGTGCCCCCGCAGCGGGCTCCCCTTCCTACGAGCAGTACTTC
CDR3 protein: CSAPAAGSPSYEQYF

V gene: TRBV7-9
clone size: few
J gene: TRBJ2-3
D gene: .
CDR3 DNA: TGTGCCAGCAGCTGGGGTTCAGATACGCAGTATTTT
CDR3 protein: CASSWGSDTQYF

V gene: TRBV12-3/TRBV12-4
clone size: few
J gene: TRBJ2-3
D gene: .
CDR3 DNA: TGTGCCAGCAGCCGCACTAGCACAGATACGCAGTATTTT
CDR3 protein: CASSRTSTDTQYF

V gene: TRBV6-5
clone size: .
J gene: TRBJ1-5
D gene: .
CDR3 DNA: TGTGCCAGCAGGGTGGGGGGAGGGCAGCCCCAGCATTTT
CDR3 protein: CASRVGGGQPQHF

V gene: TRBV20-1
clone size: .
J gene: TRBJ2-7
D gene: TRBD2
CDR3 DNA: TGCAGTGTTGGGGGTCCTAGCGGAGCTCCCTACGAGCAGTACTTC
CDR3 protein: CSVGGPSGAPYEQYF

V gene: TRBV4-1
clone size: .
J gene: TRBJ2-7
D gene: .
CDR3 DNA: TGCGCCAGCAGCCAAGAGATGACAGCTTACGAGCAGTACTTC
CDR3 protein: CASSQEMTAYEQYF

V gene: TRBV4-1
clone size: .
J gene: TRBJ1-5
D gene: .
CDR3 DNA: TGCGCCAGCAGCCAAGATTGGCAGGGTTTTGGTCAGCCCCAGCATTTT
CDR3 protein: CASSQDWQGFGQPQHF

V gene: TRBV27
clone size: .
J gene: TRBJ1-5
D gene: TRBD1
CDR3 DNA: TGTGCCAGCAGTGGACAGGGCCCCGCGGGTAGCAATCAGCCCCAGCATTTT
CDR3 protein: CASSGQGPAGSNQPQHF

V gene: TRBV9
clone size: .
J gene: TRBJ1-2
D gene: .
CDR3 DNA: TGTGCCAGCAGCCCCGGGGGGGGAACCAATGGCTACACCTTC
CDR3 protein: CASSPGGGTNGYTF

V gene: TRBV6-6
clone size: .
J gene: TRBJ1-5
D gene: TRBD1
CDR3 DNA: TGTGCCAGCAGTTCGTGGGGACAGGGGTTCAATCAGCCCCAGCATTTT
CDR3 protein: CASSSWGQGFNQPQHF

V gene: TRBV7-9
clone size: .
J gene: TRBJ2-1
D gene: TRBD1
CDR3 DNA: TGTGCCAGCAGTTGGGACAGGGACAATGAGCAGTTCTTC
CDR3 protein: CASSWDRDNEQFF

V gene: TRBV27
clone size: .
J gene: TRBJ1-6
D gene: .
CDR3 DNA: TGTGCCAGCAGTTCGCGAAATTCACCCCTCCACTTT
CDR3 protein: CASSSRNSPLHF

V gene: TRBV30
clone size: .
J gene: TRBJ2-3
D gene: .
CDR3 DNA: TGTGCCTGGAGTGAGGCGTTTTCTAGCACAGATACGCAGTATTTT
CDR3 protein: CAWSEAFSSTDTQYF

V gene: TRBV15
clone size: .
J gene: TRBJ2-5
D gene: TRBD2
CDR3 DNA: TGTGCCACCAAACCGGGACTAGCGGACCAAGAGACCCAGTACTTC
CDR3 protein: CATKPGLADQETQYF

V gene: TRBV9
clone size: .
J gene: TRBJ1-1
D gene: .
CDR3 DNA: TGTGCCAGCAGCGTAGCTCGACACTCGTCTCCTATGAACACTGAAGCTTTCTTT
CDR3 protein: CASSVARHSSPMNTEAFF